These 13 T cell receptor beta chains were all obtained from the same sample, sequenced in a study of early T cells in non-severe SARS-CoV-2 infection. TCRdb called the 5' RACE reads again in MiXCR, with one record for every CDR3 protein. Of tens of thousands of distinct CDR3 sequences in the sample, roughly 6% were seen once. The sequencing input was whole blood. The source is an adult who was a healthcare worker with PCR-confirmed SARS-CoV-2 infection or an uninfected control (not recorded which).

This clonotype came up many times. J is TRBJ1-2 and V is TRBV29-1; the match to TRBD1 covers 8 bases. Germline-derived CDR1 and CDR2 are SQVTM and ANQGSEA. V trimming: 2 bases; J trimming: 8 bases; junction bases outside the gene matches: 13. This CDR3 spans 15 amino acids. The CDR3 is CSVESSPGQGFGYTF. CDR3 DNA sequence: TGCAGCGTTGAAAGCTCCCCCGGACAGGGATTCGGCTACACCTTC.

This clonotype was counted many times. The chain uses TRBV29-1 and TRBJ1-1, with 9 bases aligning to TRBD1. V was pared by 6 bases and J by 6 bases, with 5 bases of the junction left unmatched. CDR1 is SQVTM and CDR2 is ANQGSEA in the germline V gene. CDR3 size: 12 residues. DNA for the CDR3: TGCAGCGTACAGGGGGCAAGGGCTGAAGCTTTCTTT. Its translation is CSVQGARAEAFF.

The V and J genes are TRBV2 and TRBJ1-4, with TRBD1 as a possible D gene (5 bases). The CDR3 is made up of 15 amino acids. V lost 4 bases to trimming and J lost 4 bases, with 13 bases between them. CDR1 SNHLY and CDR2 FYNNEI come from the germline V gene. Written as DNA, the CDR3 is TGTGCCAGCAGTGCTCAAAGGGGCAGTAATGAAAAACTGTTTTTT. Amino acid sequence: CASSAQRGSNEKLFF.

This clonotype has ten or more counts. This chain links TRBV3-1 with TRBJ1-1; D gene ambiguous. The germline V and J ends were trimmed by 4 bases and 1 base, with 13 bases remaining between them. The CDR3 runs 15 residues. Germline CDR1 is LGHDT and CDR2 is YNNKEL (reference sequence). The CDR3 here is CASSPLGGSNTEAFF. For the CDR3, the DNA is TGTGCCAGCAGCCCCCTCGGCGGATCGAACACTGAAGCTTTCTTT.

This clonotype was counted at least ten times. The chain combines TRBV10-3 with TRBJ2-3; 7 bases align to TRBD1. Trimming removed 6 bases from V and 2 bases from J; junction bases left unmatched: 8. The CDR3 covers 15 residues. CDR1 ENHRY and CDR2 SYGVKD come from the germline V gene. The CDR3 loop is CAISSTGRDTDTQYF. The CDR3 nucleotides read TGTGCCATCAGCTCGACAGGGAGAGACACAGATACGCAGTATTTT.

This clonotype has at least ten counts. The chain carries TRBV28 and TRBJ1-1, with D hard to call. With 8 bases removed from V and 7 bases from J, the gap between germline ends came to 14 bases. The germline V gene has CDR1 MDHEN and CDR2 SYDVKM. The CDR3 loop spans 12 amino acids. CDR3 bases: TGTGCCAGCCGAGCTGGACGGCGTGAAGCTTTCTTT. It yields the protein CASRAGRREAFF.

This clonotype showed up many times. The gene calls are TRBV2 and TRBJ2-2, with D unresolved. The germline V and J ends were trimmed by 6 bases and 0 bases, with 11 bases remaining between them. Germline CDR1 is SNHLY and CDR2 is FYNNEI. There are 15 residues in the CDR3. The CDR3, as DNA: TGTGCCAGCAGGGGGATTTATCCGAACACCGGGGAGCTGTTTTTT. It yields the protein CASRGIYPNTGELFF.

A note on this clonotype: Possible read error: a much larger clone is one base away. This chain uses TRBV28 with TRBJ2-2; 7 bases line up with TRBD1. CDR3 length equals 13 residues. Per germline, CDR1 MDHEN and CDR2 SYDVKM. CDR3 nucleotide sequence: TGTGTCAGCATGGCGCAGGGGGCCGGGGAGCTGTTTTTT. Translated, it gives CVSMAQGAGELFF.

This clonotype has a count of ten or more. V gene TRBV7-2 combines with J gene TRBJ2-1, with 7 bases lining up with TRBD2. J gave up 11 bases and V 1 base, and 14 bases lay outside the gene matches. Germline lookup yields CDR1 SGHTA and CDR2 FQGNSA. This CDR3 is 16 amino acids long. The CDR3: CASSLGWLESSGKQFF. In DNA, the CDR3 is TGTGCCAGCAGCTTAGGTTGGTTAGAGTCTAGCGGAAAGCAGTTCTTC.

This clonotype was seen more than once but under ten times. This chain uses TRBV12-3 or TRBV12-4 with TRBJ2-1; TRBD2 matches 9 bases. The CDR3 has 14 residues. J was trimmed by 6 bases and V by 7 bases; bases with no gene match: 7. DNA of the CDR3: TGTGCCAGCATTCCGGGACTAGCCGTCAATGAGCAGTTCTTC. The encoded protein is CASIPGLAVNEQFF.

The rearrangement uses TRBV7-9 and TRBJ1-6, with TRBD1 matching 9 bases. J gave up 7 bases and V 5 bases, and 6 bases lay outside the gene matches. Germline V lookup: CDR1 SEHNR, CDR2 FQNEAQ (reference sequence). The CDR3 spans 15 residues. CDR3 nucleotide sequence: TGTGCCAGCAGCATCCAGACAGGGGGAAATTCACCCCTCCACTTT. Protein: CASSIQTGGNSPLHF. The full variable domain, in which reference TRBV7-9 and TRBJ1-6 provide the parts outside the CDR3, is DTGVSQNPRHKITKRGQNVTFRCDPISEHNRLYWYRQTLGQGPEFLTYFQNEAQLEKSRLLSDRFSAERPKGSFSTLEIQRTEQGDSAMYLCASSIQTGGNSPLHFGNGTRLTVT.

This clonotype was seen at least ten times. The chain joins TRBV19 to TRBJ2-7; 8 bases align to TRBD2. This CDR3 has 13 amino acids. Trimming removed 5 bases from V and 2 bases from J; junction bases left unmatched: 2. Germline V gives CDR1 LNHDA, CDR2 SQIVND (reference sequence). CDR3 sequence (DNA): TGTGCCAGTAGTGTTAGCGGGACCTACGAGCAGTACTTC. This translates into CASSVSGTYEQYF.

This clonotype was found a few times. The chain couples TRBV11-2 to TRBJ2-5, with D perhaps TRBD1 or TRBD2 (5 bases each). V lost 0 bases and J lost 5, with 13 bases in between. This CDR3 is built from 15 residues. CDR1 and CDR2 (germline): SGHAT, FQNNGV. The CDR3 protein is CASSLEGTPGETQYF. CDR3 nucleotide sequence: TGTGCCAGCAGCTTAGAAGGGACCCCCGGGGAGACCCAGTACTTC.